The 10 T cell receptor beta chains below were found in one sample sequenced in a study of cytomegalovirus exposure and HLA in healthy donors. Amplification used 60 Vbeta primers and 13 Jbeta primers. Sequencing was performed with immunoSEQ multiplex PCR; in TCRdb, only in-frame clones are kept and a portion is missing. The sample includes some 170,000 clones, roughly 71% of them seen just once. Sequencing used PBMCs. The receptor source for this set is a woman aged 45-60 years in good health and CMV-seropositive.

The V call is TRBV5-1, the J call TRBJ2-7; D is possibly TRBD1 (5 bases). This CDR3 is built from 14 residues. The V end was cut by 2 bases, the J end by 0 bases, with 9 bases between. Per germline, CDR1 SGHRS and CDR2 YFSETQ. Here the CDR3 DNA reads TGCGCCAGCAGCTTAGGGGAATACTCCTACGAGCAGTACTTC. This encodes CASSLGEYSYEQYF.

The chain employs TRBV15 and TRBJ2-2, with TRBD2 matching 13 bases. The CDR3 covers 18 residues. CDR1 is LNHNV, CDR2 YYDKDF, per germline (reference sequence). V lost 1 base to trimming and J lost 0 bases; unmatched junction nucleotides: 2. The CDR3, as DNA: TGTGCCACCAGCAGAGGACTAGCGGGGGGAACGAACACCGGGGAGCTGTTTTTT. Amino acids: CATSRGLAGGTNTGELFF.

The chain couples TRBV30 to TRBJ2-5; D gene uncertain. The CDR3 has 11 residues. Trimming took off 7 bases at V and 3 bases at J, with 9 bases between the two ends. Looked up from germline, CDR1 is GTSNPN and CDR2 is SVGIG (reference sequence). CDR3 DNA: TGTGCCTTACAGAGAAAAGAGACCCAGTACTTC. Residues: CALQRKETQYF. The variable domain in full, completed from reference TRBV30 and TRBJ2-5, reads SQTIHQWPATLVQPVGSPLSLECTVEGTSNPNLYWYRQAAGRGLQLLFYSVGIGQISSEVPQNLSASRPQDRQFILSSKKLLLSDSGFYLCALQRKETQYFGPGTRLLVL.

J is TRBJ1-4 and V is TRBV19, with D possibly matching TRBD1 (6 bases). This CDR3 contains 18 residues. Trimming left V 4 bases short and J 6 bases short, with 24 bases between. Germline assignment: CDR1 LNHDA and CDR2 SQIVND (reference sequence). The CDR3 bases are TGTGCCAGTAGTAACAGGGAATTGAGTATTAATTCGGATGAAAAACTGTTTTTT. Translated: CASSNRELSINSDEKLFF.

The chain has TRBV6-5 and TRBJ1-3; TRBD1 is a possible D gene (6 bases). From germline, CDR1 is MNHEY and CDR2 SVGAGI. The CDR3 extends over 16 amino acids. The V end was cut by 2 bases, the J end by 1 base, with 12 bases between. DNA of the CDR3: TGTGCCAGCAGTTACGCACAGGGCGCGTCTGGAAACACCATATATTTT. It yields the protein CASSYAQGASGNTIYF.

This clone was detected only once. The V call is TRBV7-8, the J call TRBJ2-4; D is unclear. Trimming left V 5 bases short and J 8 bases short, with 10 bases between. The CDR3 loop spans 12 amino acids. CDR1 SGHVS and CDR2 FQNEAQ come from the germline V gene. CDR3 amino acids: CASSPGTDIQYF. CDR3 nucleotide sequence: TGTGCCAGCAGCCCCGGTACAGACATTCAGTACTTC.

Worth noting for this clone: One end of the junction is discordant with germline, which a read error may explain. The chain recombines TRBV11-3 with TRBJ2-7, with TRBD1 as a possible D gene (5 bases). The CDR3 is made up of 15 amino acids. Germline CDR1 and CDR2: SGHNT and YENEEA. CDR3: CASNLGSAGIYEQYF. The CDR3 DNA reads TGTGCCAGCAACTTAGGAAGTGCAGGGATTTACGAGCAGTACTTC.

The chain combines TRBV27 with TRBJ1-2; 8 bases are shared with TRBD1. This CDR3 region has 14 residues. The germline gives CDR1 MNHEY, CDR2 SMNVEV (reference sequence). V was pared by 5 bases and J by 5 bases, with 7 bases of the junction left unmatched. The CDR3 here is CASSKDRVMYGYTF. The CDR3 DNA sequence: TGTGCCAGCAGTAAGGACAGGGTAATGTATGGCTACACCTTC.

The rearrangement links TRBV5-1 to TRBJ2-1, with a tentative D call TRBD1 (5 bases). The length of the CDR3 is 16 residues. V lost 7 bases and J lost 5, with 22 bases in between. Looked up from germline, CDR1 is SGHRS and CDR2 is YFSETQ. This CDR3 is CASYIGAASLDNEQFF. The CDR3 DNA sequence: TGCGCCAGCTACATAGGGGCAGCCTCGCTGGACAATGAGCAGTTCTTC.

This clone was recorded once. The V call is TRBV2, the J call TRBJ1-5, with TRBD1 as a possible D gene (5 bases). Germline V gives CDR1 SNHLY, CDR2 FYNNEI. The CDR3 is 12 amino acids. V was trimmed by 5 bases and J by 5 bases, leaving 7 bases between them. CDR3 coding DNA: TGTGCCAGCAGTCCGACAGATCAGCCCCAGCATTTT. It translates to CASSPTDQPQHF.